One and the same sample provided the 5 T cell receptor beta chains below, sequenced in a study of blood T cell repertoires in COVID-19. Profiling relied on immunoSEQ multiplex PCR, and the TCRdb table lists in-frame clones only, not all of them. The sample has about 100,000 clones; roughly nine tenths are singletons. The specimen was peripheral blood. These receptors were obtained from a man aged 45 to 65 with active COVID-19.

The chain is built from TRBV9 and TRBJ1-1; 7 positions agree with TRBD1. Germline V lookup: CDR1 SGDLS, CDR2 YYNGEE. The CDR3 has 14 residues. Trimming at V came to 4 bases and at J to 4 bases, leaving 7 bases not matched to a gene. Here the CDR3 reads CASSSSRGITEAFF. The CDR3 DNA sequence: TGTGCCAGCAGCTCCTCCAGGGGGATCACTGAAGCTTTCTTT.

The chain is built from TRBV2 and TRBJ2-1; 8 bases line up with TRBD1. The germline V gene has CDR1 SNHLY and CDR2 FYNNEI. The V segment lost 6 bases and the J segment 1 base; nucleotides outside the gene matches: 5. The CDR3 length is 15 residues. CDR3 amino acids: CASRGRGLSYNEQFF. In nucleotides, the CDR3 is TGTGCCAGCAGGGGCAGGGGGCTATCCTACAATGAGCAGTTCTTC.

The chain has TRBV6-5 and TRBJ1-1; a possible D gene is TRBD1 (6 bases). The CDR3 totals 15 residues. Germline V lookup: CDR1 MNHEY, CDR2 SVGAGI. Trimming took 6 bases from V and 6 from J, leaving 20 bases between them. The chain's CDR3 is CASRTHRDLIAEAFF. For the CDR3, the DNA is TGTGCCAGCAGGACCCACAGGGATCTAATAGCTGAAGCTTTCTTT.

The genes are TRBV5-1 and TRBJ2-3; 7 bases line up with TRBD1. This CDR3 comprises 15 residues. The V segment lost 4 bases and the J segment 0 bases; nucleotides outside the gene matches: 5. The germline gives CDR1 SGHRS, CDR2 YFSETQ. The CDR3 loop is CASSPGTASTDTQYF. CDR3 in DNA: TGCGCCAGCAGCCCCGGGACAGCTAGCACAGATACGCAGTATTTT.

The J gene is TRBJ1-3, the V gene TRBV19; 8 nucleotides match TRBD1. V was pared by 5 bases and J by 1 base, with 7 bases of the junction left unmatched. There are 16 residues in the CDR3. From germline, CDR1 is LNHDA and CDR2 SQIVND (reference sequence). CDR3 bases: TGTGCCAGTAGTCCCCGGACAGGGACTTCTGGAAACACCATATATTTT. Translating it yields CASSPRTGTSGNTIYF.